Here is one TCR beta chain with its context. Antigen specificity is unknown. The data are from a study of cytomegalovirus exposure and HLA in healthy donors. Overall study results and limits: An analysis was carried out at a later point. It showed that HLA-associated TCR beta chains were more clonally expanded than equally common non-associated chains. Listed as cytomegalovirus-associated were 164 TCR beta chains.

Germline assignment: CDR1 SEHNR and CDR2 FQNEAQ (reference sequence). V dropped 2 bases and J dropped 8; count of bases not matched to a gene: 4. This CDR3 has 14 amino acids. The donors were healthy bone marrow donors. PCR amplification relied on 60 Vbeta primers (plus 13 Jbeta primers). Measured with immunoSEQ multiplex PCR; TCRdb has only the in-frame clones, and not every one. The table shows 200,000 or so clones, with 82% occurring only once. The V gene is TRBV7-9, the J gene TRBJ1-4, with 8 bases fitting TRBD1. The material sequenced was PBMCs. This TCR came from a woman between 50 and 59 years old in good health and CMV-seropositive. CDR3 protein: CASSLTGQGEKLFF. In DNA, the CDR3 is TGTGCCAGCAGCTTAACAGGACAGGGAGAAAAACTGTTTTTT.